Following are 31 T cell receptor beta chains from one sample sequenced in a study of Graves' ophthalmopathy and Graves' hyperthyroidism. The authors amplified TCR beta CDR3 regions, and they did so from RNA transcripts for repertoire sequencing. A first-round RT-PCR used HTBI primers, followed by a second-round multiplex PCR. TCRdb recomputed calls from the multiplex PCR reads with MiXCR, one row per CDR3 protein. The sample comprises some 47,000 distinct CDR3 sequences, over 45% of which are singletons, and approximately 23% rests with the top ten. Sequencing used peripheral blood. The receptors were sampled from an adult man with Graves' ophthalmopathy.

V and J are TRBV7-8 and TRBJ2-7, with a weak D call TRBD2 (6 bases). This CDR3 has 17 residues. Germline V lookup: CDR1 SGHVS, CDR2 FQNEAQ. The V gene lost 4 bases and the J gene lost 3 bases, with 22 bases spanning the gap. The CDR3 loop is CASSWDISDGLIYEQYF. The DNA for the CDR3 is TGTGCCAGCAGCTGGGATATATCCGACGGACTAATCTACGAGCAGTACTTC.

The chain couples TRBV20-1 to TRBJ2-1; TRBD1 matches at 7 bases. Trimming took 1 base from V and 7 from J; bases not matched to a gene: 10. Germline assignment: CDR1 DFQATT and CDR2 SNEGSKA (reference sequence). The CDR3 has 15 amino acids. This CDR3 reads CSARGQGGGYNEQFF. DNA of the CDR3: TGCAGTGCTAGAGGACAAGGGGGCGGGTATAATGAGCAGTTCTTC.

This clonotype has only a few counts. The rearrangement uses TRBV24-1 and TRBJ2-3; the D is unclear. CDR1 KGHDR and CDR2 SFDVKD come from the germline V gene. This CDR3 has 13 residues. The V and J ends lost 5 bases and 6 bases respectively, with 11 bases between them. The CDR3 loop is CATSVLNTDTQYF. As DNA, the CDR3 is TGTGCCACCAGTGTCCTAAACACTGATACGCAGTATTTT.

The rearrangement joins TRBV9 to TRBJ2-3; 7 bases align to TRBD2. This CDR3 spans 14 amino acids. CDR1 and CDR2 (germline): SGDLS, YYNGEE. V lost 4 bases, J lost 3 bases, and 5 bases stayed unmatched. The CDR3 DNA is TGTGCCAGCAGCCCCGGGCGGGAGACAGATACGCAGTATTTT. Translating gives CASSPGRETDTQYF.

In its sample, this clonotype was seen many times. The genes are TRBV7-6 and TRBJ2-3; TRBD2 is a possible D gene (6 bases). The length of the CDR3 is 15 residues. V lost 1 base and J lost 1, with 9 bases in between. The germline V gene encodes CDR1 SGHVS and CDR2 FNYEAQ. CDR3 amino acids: CASSLGGGGTDTQYF. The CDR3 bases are TGTGCCAGCAGCTTAGGGGGCGGGGGCACAGATACGCAGTATTTT.

CDR3 nucleotides: TGTGCCAGCAGCTCGGACATCTTCTATGGCTACACCTTC. It yields the protein CASSSDIFYGYTF. The rearrangement links TRBV7-8 to TRBJ1-2; D might be TRBD1 (5 bases). This CDR3 has 13 residues. V was trimmed by 4 bases and J by 4 bases, leaving 10 bases between them. CDR1 SGHVS and CDR2 FQNEAQ come from the germline V gene. The whole variable domain, filled in from reference TRBV7-8 and TRBJ1-2, reads GAGVSQSPRYKVAKRGQDVALRCDPISGHVSLFWYQQALGQGPEFLTYFQNEAQLDKSGLPSDRFFAERPEGSVSTLKIQRTQQEDSAVYLCASSSDIFYGYTFGSGTRLTVV.

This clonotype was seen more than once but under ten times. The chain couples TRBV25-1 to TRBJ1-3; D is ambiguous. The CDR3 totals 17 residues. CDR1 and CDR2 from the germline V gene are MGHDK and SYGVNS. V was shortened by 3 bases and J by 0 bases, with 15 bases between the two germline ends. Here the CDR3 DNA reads TGTGCCAGCAGTGATGGTTGGCTCTTCAGCTCTGGAAACACCATATATTTT. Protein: CASSDGWLFSSGNTIYF.

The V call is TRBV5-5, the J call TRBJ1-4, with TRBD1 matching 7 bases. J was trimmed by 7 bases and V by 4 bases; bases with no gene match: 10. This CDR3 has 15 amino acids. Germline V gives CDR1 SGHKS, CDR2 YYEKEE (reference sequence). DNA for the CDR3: TGTGCCAGCAGCCGGGACAGCAATTTCGGTGAAAAACTGTTTTTT. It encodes CASSRDSNFGEKLFF.

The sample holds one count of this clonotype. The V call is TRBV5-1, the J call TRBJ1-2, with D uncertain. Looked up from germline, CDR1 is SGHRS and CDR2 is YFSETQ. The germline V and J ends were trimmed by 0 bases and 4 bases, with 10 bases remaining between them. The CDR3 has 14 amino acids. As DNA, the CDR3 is TGCGCCAGCAGCTTGGGAGAGGAGGGCTATGGCTACACCTTC. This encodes CASSLGEEGYGYTF.

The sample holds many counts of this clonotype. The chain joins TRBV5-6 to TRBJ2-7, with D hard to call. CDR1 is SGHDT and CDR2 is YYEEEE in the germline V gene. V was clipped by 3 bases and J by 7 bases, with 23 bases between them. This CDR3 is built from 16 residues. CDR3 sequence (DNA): TGTGCCAGCAGCTCCCTCGGGCAGGATATGCCTATAGAGCAGTACTTC. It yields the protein CASSSLGQDMPIEQYF.

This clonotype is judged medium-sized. The CDR3 loop reads CSPVTRSNEQFF. DNA for the CDR3: TGCAGTCCGGTGACTAGAAGCAATGAGCAGTTCTTC. The chain links TRBV20-1 to TRBJ2-1, with D possibly matching TRBD2 (6 bases). Trimming took off 8 bases at V and 6 bases at J, with 14 bases between the two ends. Germline lookup yields CDR1 DFQATT and CDR2 SNEGSKA (reference sequence). CDR3 size: 12 residues.

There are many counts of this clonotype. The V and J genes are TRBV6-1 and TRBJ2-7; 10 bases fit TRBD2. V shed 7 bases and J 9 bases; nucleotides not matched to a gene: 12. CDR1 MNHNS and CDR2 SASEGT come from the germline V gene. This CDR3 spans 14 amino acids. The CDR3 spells CASKPLAGVFSQYF. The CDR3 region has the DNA TGTGCCAGCAAGCCCCTAGCGGGAGTCTTCTCGCAGTACTTC.

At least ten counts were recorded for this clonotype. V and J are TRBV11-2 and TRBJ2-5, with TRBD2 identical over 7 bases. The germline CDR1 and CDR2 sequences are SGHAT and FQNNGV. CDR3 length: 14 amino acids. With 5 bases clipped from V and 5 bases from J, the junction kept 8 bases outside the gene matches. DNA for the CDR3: TGTGCCAGCAGCCCCCTCGGGAGGCCGGAGACCCAGTACTTC. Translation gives CASSPLGRPETQYF. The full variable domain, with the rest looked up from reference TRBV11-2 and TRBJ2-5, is EAGVAQSPRYKIIEKRQSVAFWCNPISGHATLYWYQQILGQGPKLLIQFQNNGVVDDSQLPKDRFSAERLKGVDSTLKIQPAKLEDSAVYLCASSPLGRPETQYFGPGTRLLVL.

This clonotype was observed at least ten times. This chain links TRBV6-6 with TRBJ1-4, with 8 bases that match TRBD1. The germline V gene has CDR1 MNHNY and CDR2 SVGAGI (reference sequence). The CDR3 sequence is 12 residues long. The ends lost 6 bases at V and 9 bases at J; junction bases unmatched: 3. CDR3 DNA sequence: TGTGCCAGCAGCACAGGGGGGAAAAAACTGTTTTTT. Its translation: CASSTGGKKLFF.

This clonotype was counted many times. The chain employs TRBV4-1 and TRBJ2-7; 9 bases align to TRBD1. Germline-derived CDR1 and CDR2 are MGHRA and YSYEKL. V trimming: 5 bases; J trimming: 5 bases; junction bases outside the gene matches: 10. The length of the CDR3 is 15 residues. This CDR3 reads CASSETGTGFHEQYF. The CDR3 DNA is TGCGCCAGCAGCGAAACCGGGACAGGGTTCCACGAGCAGTACTTC.

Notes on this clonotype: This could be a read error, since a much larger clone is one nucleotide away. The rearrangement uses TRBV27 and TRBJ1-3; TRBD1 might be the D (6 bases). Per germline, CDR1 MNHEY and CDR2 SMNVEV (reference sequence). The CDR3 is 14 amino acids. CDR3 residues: CACRQQGSGNTIYF. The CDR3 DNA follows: TGTGCCTGCAGGCAACAGGGCTCTGGAAACACCATATATTTT.

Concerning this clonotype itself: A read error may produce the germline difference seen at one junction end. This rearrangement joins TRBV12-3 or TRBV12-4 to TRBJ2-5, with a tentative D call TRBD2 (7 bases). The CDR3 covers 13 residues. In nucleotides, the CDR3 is TGTACCAGCAGTCCGGGGGGCCGGGAGACCCAGTACTTC. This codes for CTSSPGGRETQYF.

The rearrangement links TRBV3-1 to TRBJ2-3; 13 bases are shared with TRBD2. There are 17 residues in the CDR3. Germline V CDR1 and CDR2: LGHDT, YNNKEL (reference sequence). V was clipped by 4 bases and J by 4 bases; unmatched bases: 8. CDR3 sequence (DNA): TGTGCCAGCAGCCCAGGACTAGCGGGGGAGGTCTCAGATACGCAGTATTTT. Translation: CASSPGLAGEVSDTQYF.

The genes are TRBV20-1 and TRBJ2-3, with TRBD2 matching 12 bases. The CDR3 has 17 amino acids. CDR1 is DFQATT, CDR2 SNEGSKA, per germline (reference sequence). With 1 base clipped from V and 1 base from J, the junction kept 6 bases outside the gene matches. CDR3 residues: CSARGLAGVLGTDTQYF. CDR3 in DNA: TGCAGTGCTAGAGGACTAGCGGGAGTTTTAGGCACAGATACGCAGTATTTT.

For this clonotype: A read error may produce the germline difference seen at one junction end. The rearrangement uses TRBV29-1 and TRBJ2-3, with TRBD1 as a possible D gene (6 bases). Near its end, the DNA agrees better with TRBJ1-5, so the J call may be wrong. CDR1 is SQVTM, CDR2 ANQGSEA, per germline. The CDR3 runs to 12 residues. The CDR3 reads CSVAGAGDTQHF. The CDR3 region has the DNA TGTAGCGTTGCAGGGGCGGGGGATACGCAGCATTTT.

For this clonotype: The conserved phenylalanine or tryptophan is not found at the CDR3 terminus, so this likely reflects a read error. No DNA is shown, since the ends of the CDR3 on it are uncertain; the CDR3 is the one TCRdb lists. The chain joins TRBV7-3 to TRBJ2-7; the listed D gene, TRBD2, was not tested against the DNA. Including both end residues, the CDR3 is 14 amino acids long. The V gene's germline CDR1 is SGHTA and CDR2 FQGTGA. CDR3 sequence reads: CASSSLSGRRERYL.

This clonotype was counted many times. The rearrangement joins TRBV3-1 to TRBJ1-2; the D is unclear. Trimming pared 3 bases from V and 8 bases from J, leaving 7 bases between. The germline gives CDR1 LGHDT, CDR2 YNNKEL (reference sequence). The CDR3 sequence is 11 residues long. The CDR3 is CASSHMSGYTF. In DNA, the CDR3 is TGTGCCAGCAGCCATATGTCGGGCTACACCTTC.

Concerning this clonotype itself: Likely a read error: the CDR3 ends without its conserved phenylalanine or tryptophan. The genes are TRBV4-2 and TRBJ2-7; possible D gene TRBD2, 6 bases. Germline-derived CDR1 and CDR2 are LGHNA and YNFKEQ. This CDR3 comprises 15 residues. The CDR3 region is CARSQAASEAYEQYS. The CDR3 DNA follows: TGTGCCCGCAGCCAAGCGGCTAGCGAGGCGTACGAGCAGTACTCC.

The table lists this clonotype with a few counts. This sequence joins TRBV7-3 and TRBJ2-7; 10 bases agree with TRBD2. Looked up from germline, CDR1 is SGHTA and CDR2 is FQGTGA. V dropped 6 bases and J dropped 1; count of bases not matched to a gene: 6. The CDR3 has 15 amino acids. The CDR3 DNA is TGTGCCAGCAGTCGTACTAGCGGGAAGTCCTACGAGCAGTACTTC. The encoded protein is CASSRTSGKSYEQYF.

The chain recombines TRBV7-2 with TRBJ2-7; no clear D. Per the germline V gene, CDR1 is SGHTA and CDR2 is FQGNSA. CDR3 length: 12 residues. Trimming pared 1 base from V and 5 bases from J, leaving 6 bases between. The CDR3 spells CASSLGGDEQYF. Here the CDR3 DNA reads TGTGCCAGCAGCTTAGGTGGGGACGAGCAGTACTTC.

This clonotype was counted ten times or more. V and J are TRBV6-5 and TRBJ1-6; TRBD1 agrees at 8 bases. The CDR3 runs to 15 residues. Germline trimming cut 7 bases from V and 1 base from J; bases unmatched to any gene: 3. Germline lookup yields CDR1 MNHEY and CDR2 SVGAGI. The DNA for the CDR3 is TGTGCCAGCAAAACAGGGGGATCCTATAATTCACCCCTCCACTTT. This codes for CASKTGGSYNSPLHF.

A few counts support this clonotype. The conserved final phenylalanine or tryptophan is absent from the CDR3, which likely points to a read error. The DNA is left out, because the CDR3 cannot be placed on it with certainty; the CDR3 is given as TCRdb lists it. CDR3 sequence: CASTVPQQ. The gene calls are TRBV12-3 or TRBV12-4 and TRBJ2-5. The CDR3 is 8 residues long, counting both termini.

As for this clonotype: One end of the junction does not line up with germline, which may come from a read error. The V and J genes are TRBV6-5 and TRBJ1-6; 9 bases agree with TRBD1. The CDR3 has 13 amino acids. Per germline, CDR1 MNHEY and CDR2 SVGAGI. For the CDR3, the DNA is TGTGCCACCCACAGGGGGCATAATTTACCCCTCCACTTT. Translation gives CATHRGHNLPLHF.

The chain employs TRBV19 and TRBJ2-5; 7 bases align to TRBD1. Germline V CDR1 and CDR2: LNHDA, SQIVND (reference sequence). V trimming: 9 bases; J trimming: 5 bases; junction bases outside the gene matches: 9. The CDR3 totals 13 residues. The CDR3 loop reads CASNRGGLETQYF. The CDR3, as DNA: TGTGCCAGCAACCGAGGGGGCCTCGAGACCCAGTACTTC.

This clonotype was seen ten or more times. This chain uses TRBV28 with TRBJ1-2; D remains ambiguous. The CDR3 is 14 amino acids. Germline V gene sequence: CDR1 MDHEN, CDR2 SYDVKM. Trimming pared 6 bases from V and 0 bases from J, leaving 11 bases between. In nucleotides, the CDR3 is TGTGCCAGCAGCCCTAATGGGCCTAACTATGGCTACACCTTC. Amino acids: CASSPNGPNYGYTF.

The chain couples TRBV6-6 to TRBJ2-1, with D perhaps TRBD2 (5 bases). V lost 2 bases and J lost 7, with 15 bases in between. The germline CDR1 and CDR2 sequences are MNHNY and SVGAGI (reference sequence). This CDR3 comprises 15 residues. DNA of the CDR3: TGTGCCAGCAGTTACGTAACTAGGGCCTGGAATGAGCAGTTCTTC. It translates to CASSYVTRAWNEQFF.